These 5 T cell receptor beta chains originate from one sample sequenced in a study of Ad26.COV2.S vaccination and SARS-CoV-2 variants. Sequencing used immunoSEQ multiplex PCR; TCRdb keeps in-frame clones, though not all of them. The sample consists of 300,000 to 400,000 clones, 92% of them appearing once. The source material was peripheral blood, sampled after recovery from COVID-19. These receptors were collected from a human donor who had recovered from COVID-19.

This clone appeared a few times. Other DNA sequences within the sample encode an identical CDR3. This chain links TRBV3-1 (or the pseudogene TRBV3-2) with TRBJ1-5; D is uncertain. Germline CDR1 LGHDT, CDR2 YNNKEL (reference sequence). The V end lost 3 bases, the J end lost 5 bases, and 8 bases lay between the germline ends. The CDR3 sequence is 13 residues long. As DNA, the CDR3 is TGTGCCAGCAGCCAGGGCCGGGATCAGCCCCAGCATTTT. Encoded protein: CASSQGRDQPQHF.

This clone was detected only once. CDR3 protein: CASSTEGTGIYEQYF. In DNA, the CDR3 is TGTGCCAGCAGCACGGAAGGGACAGGAATCTACGAGCAGTACTTC. This chain connects TRBV5-4 to TRBJ2-7, with TRBD1 matching 8 bases. V gave up 4 bases and J gave up 3 bases; unmatched junction bases: 9. The CDR3 spans 15 residues. Germline loops: CDR1 SGHNT, CDR2 YYREEE (reference sequence).

The chain couples TRBV3-1 (or the pseudogene TRBV3-2) to TRBJ2-1, with 8 bases that match TRBD2. With V trimmed by 1 base and J by 8 bases, 13 bases remained unmatched. Per the germline V gene, CDR1 is LGHDT and CDR2 is YNNKEL (reference sequence). CDR3 length: 17 residues. CDR3 DNA sequence: TGTGCCAGCAGCCAAGTCCTAGCGGGCCCTCCGCTCCATGAGCAGTTCTTC. Translated: CASSQVLAGPPLHEQFF.

Only one count was recorded for this clone. V gene TRBV11-2 combines with J gene TRBJ2-1; D not certain. The V gene lost 5 bases and the J gene lost 5 bases, with 10 bases spanning the gap. CDR3 size: 13 residues. Germline V gene lookup returns CDR1 SGHAT and CDR2 FQNNGV. The DNA of the CDR3 is TGTGCCAGCAGCCGGGCTTGGGACAATGAGCAGTTCTTC. This encodes CASSRAWDNEQFF.

A remark on this clone: The same CDR3 arises from other DNA sequences in this sample as well. The rearrangement links TRBV25-1 to TRBJ1-6; D call uncertain. Germline CDR1 is MGHDK and CDR2 is SYGVNS. The V gene lost 5 bases and the J gene lost 0 bases, with 14 bases spanning the gap. The length of the CDR3 is 17 residues. In DNA form, the CDR3 reads TGTGCCAGCAGTTCCCCGATGCCCGGCTCCTATAATTCACCCCTCCACTTT. Translated: CASSSPMPGSYNSPLHF.